What follows are 2 T cell receptor beta chains derived from one specimen sequenced in a study of T-cell reconstitution after alpha-beta-depleted transplantation in children. Unique molecular identifiers were used to barcode this TCRbeta library. MiXCR, run by TCRdb on the PCR reads, gives a single entry per CDR3 protein. Among a few hundred thousand distinct CDR3 sequences listed, roughly a tenth were seen once. The specimen comprised PBMCs, sampled before TCRalphabeta/CD19-depleted stem cell transplant. The origin of the receptors is a child less than two years old with acute myeloid leukemia, due to receive a stem cell transplant.

This clonotype was seen repeatedly, ten times or more. The chain is built from TRBV5-5 and TRBJ2-4; TRBD2 matches 7 bases. J was trimmed by 11 bases and V by 4 bases; bases with no gene match: 15. CDR1 is SGHKS, CDR2 YYEKEE, per germline (reference sequence). The CDR3 totals 15 residues. The CDR3 coding sequence is TGTGCCAGCAGCCCGTATGAAGGGAGGGGATCGGTTCAGTACTTC. Its translation: CASSPYEGRGSVQYF. Variable domain in full (rest from reference TRBV5-5 and TRBJ2-4): DAGVTQSPTHLIKTRGQQVTLRCSPISGHKSVSWYQQVLGQGPQFIFQYYEKEERGRGNFPDRFSARQFPNYSSELNVNALLLGDSALYLCASSPYEGRGSVQYFGAGTRLSVL.

This clonotype appeared a few times. Relative to the germline gene, one junction end is altered; a read error may explain this. The chain combines TRBV2 with TRBJ2-1; D is uncertain. CDR3 length: 10 amino acids. Germline CDR1 reads SNHLY; CDR2 reads FYNNEI. CDR3 sequence: CASSEGGLIF. DNA for the CDR3: TGTGCCAGCAGTGAAGGTGGCTTGATCTTC.